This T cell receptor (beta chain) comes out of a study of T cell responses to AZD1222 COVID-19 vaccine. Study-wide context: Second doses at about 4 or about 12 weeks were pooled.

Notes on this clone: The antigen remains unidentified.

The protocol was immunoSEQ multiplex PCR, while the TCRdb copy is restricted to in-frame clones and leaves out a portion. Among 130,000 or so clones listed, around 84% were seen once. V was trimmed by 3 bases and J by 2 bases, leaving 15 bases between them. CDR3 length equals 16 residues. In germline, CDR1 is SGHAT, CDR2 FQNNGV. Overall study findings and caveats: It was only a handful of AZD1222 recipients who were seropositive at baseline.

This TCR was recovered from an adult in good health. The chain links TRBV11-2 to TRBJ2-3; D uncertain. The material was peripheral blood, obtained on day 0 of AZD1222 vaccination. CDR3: CASSFETERLTDTQYF. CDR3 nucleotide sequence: TGTGCCAGCAGCTTCGAGACGGAAAGACTCACAGATACGCAGTATTTT.